This T cell receptor (beta chain) was observed in a study of blood T cell repertoires in COVID-19. This clone has more than one count but fewer than ten. Between the trimmed V and J ends, which lost 8 bases and 0 bases, there was a span of 16 bases. From germline, CDR1 is SGHTA and CDR2 FQGNSA. This CDR3 region has 15 residues. The table came from immunoSEQ multiplex PCR; TCRdb's copy has only in-frame clones and leaves some out. Among 150,000 to 200,000 clones, around three quarters were seen once, and the ten largest hold approximately 16%. J is TRBJ1-2 and V is TRBV7-2; TRBD1 might be the D (6 bases). This sequence was found in a woman in her 50s with acute COVID-19. Sequenced input: PBMCs or T cells enriched from blood (not recorded which). The CDR3 here is CASEDDRLSNYGYTF. The DNA of the CDR3 is TGTGCCAGCGAGGATGACAGGCTCTCTAACTATGGCTACACCTTC.